Below, one T cell receptor delta chain is given with its context. The antigen remains undetermined. The CDR3 extends over 26 amino acids. Germline lookup yields CDR1 TSWWSYY and CDR2 QGS. V lost 4 bases and J lost 0; bases outside the gene matches: 32. This entry belongs to a study of Vδ1+ human thymocytes. Sequences come from RNA converted to cDNA by reverse transcription. Multiplex PCR used pooled V-gene forward primers and a constant-region reverse primer to amplify CDR3s. TCRdb re-called the multiplex PCR reads with CATT. The table lists about 75,000 delta-chain clones, approximately 30% of them singletons, with roughly 0.25% in the top ten. Study conclusions and caveats: Thymic TRG and TRD repertoires appeared highly polyclonal, with Gaussian CDR3 length distributions.

Sequencing used Vdelta1+ gamma-delta thymocytes from the thymus. Indicated subset: FACS-sorted CD3+ TCRalphabeta- TCRVdelta1+ TCRVdelta2- thymocytes. The chain combines TRDV1 with TRDJ1, with 13 bases fitting TRDD3. This clonotype originated in a boy less than two years old who had congenital heart surgery. CDR3 in DNA: TGTGCTCTTGGGGCCGACCGTGAGTCGGGTTCTCACTCCCTACTGGGGGATACGCCACACACCGATAAACTCATCTTT. Its translation is CALGADRESGSHSLLGDTPHTDKLIF.